A selection of T cell receptor beta chains follows, all from one sample in a study of shared clonotypes between healthy human individuals. The protocol was immunoSEQ multiplex PCR, while the TCRdb copy is restricted to in-frame clones and leaves out a portion. Seen here are about 2.4 million clones, under 95% observed once, and the top ten hold about 0.39%. Specimen: naive CD4+ T cells from PBMCs. The receptors originated from a man aged 18 to 30 in good health. Some clones in this sample may be carry-over from other donors' samples. The CDR3 runs from the conserved cysteine through the conserved F or W. Each record gives: V gene, D gene, clone size, J gene, CDR3 DNA, CDR3 protein. The D gene is left open where the match is weak. Some rows mark clone size as missing; the rest say once, few, many or name a class of expanded clone.

TRBV11-1	TRBD1	NA	TRBJ2-7	TGTGCCAGCAGACCAAAGAGGACAGGGGGCCTGGACGAGCAGTACTTC	CASRPKRTGGLDEQYF
TRBV23-1	NA	NA	TRBJ1-3	TGCGCCAGCGTCCGGGGTTATATCCTCTCTGGAAACACCATATATTTT	CASVRGYILSGNTIYF
TRBV23-1	TRBD2	NA	TRBJ2-1	TGCGCCAGCACAATACCGGGACTAGCGGACTACAATGAGCAGTTCTTC	CASTIPGLADYNEQFF
TRBV19	NA	NA	TRBJ1-5	TGTGCCAGTAGTATAGGAGGGAATCAGCCCCAGCATTTT	CASSIGGNQPQHF
TRBV10-3	NA	NA	TRBJ2-7	TGTGCCATCAGTGAGGCGGCACCGTACGAGCAGTACTTC	CAISEAAPYEQYF
TRBV18	NA	NA	TRBJ1-5	TGTGCCAGCTCACCACACCAGGGATTTCAGCCCCAGCATTTT	CASSPHQGFQPQHF
TRBV10-2	NA	once	TRBJ2-7	TGCGCCAGCAGCTCCGGACTGATCAGCTCCTACGAGCAGTACTTC	CASSSGLISSYEQYF
TRBV5-1	NA	NA	TRBJ1-2	TGCGCCAGCAACAGGGCAGGGTCGGACGGCTCACTGGGCATGTATGGCTACACCTTC	CASNRAGSDGSLGMYGYTF
TRBV9	NA	once	TRBJ1-2	TGTGCCAGCAGCGTAGGCATGGGGGCCTCTAACTATGGCTACACCTTC	CASSVGMGASNYGYTF
TRBV15	NA	NA	TRBJ1-5	TGTGCCACCAGCGGGAAGCAGCGGAGCAATCAGCCCCAGCATTTT	CATSGKQRSNQPQHF
TRBV11-2	NA	once	TRBJ1-2	TGTGCCAGCAGTAATTGGACTAACTATGGCTACACCTTC	CASSNWTNYGYTF
TRBV6-5	TRBD1	NA	TRBJ1-1	TGTGCCAGCAGTTACTCGGGGACAGGGGGACTCACTGAAGCTTTCTTT	CASSYSGTGGLTEAFF